One and the same sample provided the 29 T cell receptor beta chains below, sequenced in a study of CD8 T cells in ankylosing spondylitis. MiXCR was run by TCRdb on the 5' RACE reads, yielding one entry per CDR3 protein. The table lists about 150,000 distinct CDR3 sequences, roughly 44% of them singletons. The sequencing input was synovial fluid, either unsorted or a sorted T cell fraction (not recorded which). These receptor sequences come from a male donor with ankylosing spondylitis.

This chain links TRBV24-1 with TRBJ2-2; 9 bases line up with TRBD1. Unmatched junction bases numbered 8, after V lost 3 bases and J lost 4 bases. The CDR3 contains 17 residues. Germline V gene data show CDR1 as KGHDR and CDR2 as SFDVKD. The CDR3 protein is CATSDAWGQGRTGELFF. CDR3 DNA sequence: TGTGCCACCAGTGATGCCTGGGGACAGGGACGCACCGGGGAGCTGTTTTTT.

The chain couples TRBV7-7 to TRBJ2-1; D possibly corresponds to TRBD2 (5 bases). Germline loops: CDR1 SSHAT, CDR2 FNYEAQ (reference sequence). The CDR3 covers 14 residues. Trimming stripped 1 base from V and 5 bases from J, with 9 bases between. The CDR3 DNA is TGTGCCAGCAGCTTAGGCGGGTCCCACAATGAGCAGTTCTTC. It codes for CASSLGGSHNEQFF.

The chain couples TRBV18 to TRBJ1-2, with D perhaps TRBD1 (6 bases). The CDR3 totals 15 residues. In germline, CDR1 is KGHSH, CDR2 LQKENI. The germline V and J ends were trimmed by 1 base and 0 bases, with 9 bases remaining between them. CDR3 coding DNA: TGTGCCAGCTCACCACGGGCAGGGGCTAACTATGGCTACACCTTC. Protein sequence: CASSPRAGANYGYTF.

The chain uses TRBV5-1 and TRBJ2-1, with D perhaps TRBD1 or TRBD2 (5 bases each). Trimming shortened V by 4 bases and J by 5 bases, and 19 bases separated the two germline ends. This CDR3 is built from 16 residues. Per germline, CDR1 SGHRS and CDR2 YFSETQ. CDR3 nucleotide sequence: TGCGCCAGCAGCCCGTGGTGGTGGGACCCTCACAATGAGCAGTTCTTC. The encoded protein is CASSPWWWDPHNEQFF.

The genes are TRBV6-2 or TRBV6-3 and TRBJ2-3; possibly TRBD1 or TRBD2 for D (5 bases each). The CDR3 has 18 residues. The germline gives CDR1 MNHEY, CDR2 SVGEGT. V was trimmed by 2 bases and J by 4 bases, leaving 22 bases between them. CDR3 in DNA: TGTGCCAGCAGTTACCCTCGTGACGGGGCGCATGCGTCAGATACGCAGTATTTT. This encodes CASSYPRDGAHASDTQYF.

The J gene is TRBJ1-4, the V gene TRBV5-1; 10 bases agree with TRBD1. V dropped 3 bases and J dropped 6; count of bases not matched to a gene: 5. Per the germline V gene, CDR1 is SGHRS and CDR2 is YFSETQ. The CDR3 covers 15 residues. CDR3 sequence (DNA): TGCGCCAGCAGCTCTGGGGGACAGGGGTATGAAAAACTGTTTTTT. Translated, it gives CASSSGGQGYEKLFF.

This chain connects TRBV10-2 to TRBJ2-3; TRBD2 matches at 10 bases. V shed 8 bases and J 5 bases; nucleotides not matched to a gene: 10. CDR3 length: 15 residues. Germline V gives CDR1 WSHSY, CDR2 SAAADI. The CDR3 region has the DNA TGCGCCAGCGAAGGGGTAGCGGGGGGACTAGATACGCAGTATTTT. It codes for CASEGVAGGLDTQYF.

The gene calls are TRBV5-1 and TRBJ1-1; D ambiguous. The CDR3 spans 16 residues. Trimming stripped 1 base from V and 10 bases from J, with 23 bases between. Germline V CDR1 and CDR2: SGHRS, YFSETQ. The CDR3 loop is CASSLSRVFRPLRAFF. The CDR3 DNA reads as TGCGCCAGCAGCTTGTCCCGAGTGTTTCGCCCCCTGAGAGCTTTCTTT.

The chain combines TRBV5-1 with TRBJ1-2; tentatively, D is TRBD1 (5 bases). Germline CDR1 is SGHRS and CDR2 is YFSETQ. The germline V and J ends were trimmed by 1 base and 3 bases, with 7 bases remaining between them. There are 13 residues in the CDR3. The CDR3 loop is CASSLQGDYGYTF. DNA for the CDR3: TGCGCCAGCAGCTTGCAGGGTGACTATGGCTACACCTTC. Full variable domain (rest looked up from reference TRBV5-1 and TRBJ1-2): KAGVTQTPRYLIKTRGQQVTLSCSPISGHRSVSWYQQTPGQGLQFLFEYFSETQRNKGNFPGRFSGRQFSNSRSEMNVSTLELGDSALYLCASSLQGDYGYTFGSGTRLTVV.

V is TRBV15 and J is TRBJ1-1; no reliable D call. Between the trimmed V and J ends, which lost 8 bases and 0 bases, there was a span of 4 bases. Germline V gives CDR1 LNHNV, CDR2 YYDKDF (reference sequence). CDR3 size: 11 residues. For the CDR3, the DNA is TGTGCCACCGGTCTGAACACTGAAGCTTTCTTT. This gives the protein CATGLNTEAFF.

The V and J genes are TRBV10-2 and TRBJ2-3; TRBD2 aligns across 8 bases. The V gene's germline CDR1 is WSHSY and CDR2 SAAADI. The CDR3 runs 13 residues. The V gene end was trimmed by 6 bases and the J gene end by 6 bases; junction bases not matched to a gene: 5. The CDR3 loop reads CASRTSGVDTQYF. The DNA for the CDR3 is TGCGCCAGCAGAACTAGCGGAGTTGATACGCAGTATTTT.

This rearrangement joins TRBV18 to TRBJ2-7; TRBD1 matches at 7 bases. This CDR3 has 15 residues. Trimming cost V 6 bases and J 3 bases; bases outside gene matches: 11. Germline V gene lookup returns CDR1 KGHSH and CDR2 LQKENI. The CDR3 bases are TGTGCCAGCTCGTCCACAGGGGTACATGGCTACGAGCAGTACTTC. Its protein is CASSSTGVHGYEQYF.

The chain employs TRBV19 and TRBJ1-2; a weak D match, TRBD1 (6 bases). The germline V and J ends were trimmed by 7 bases and 2 bases, with 11 bases remaining between them. This CDR3 has 13 amino acids. Germline assignment: CDR1 LNHDA and CDR2 SQIVND (reference sequence). The CDR3 DNA reads TGTGCCAGTAACACAGGGACCAACTATGGCTACACCTTC. The encoded protein is CASNTGTNYGYTF.

The genes are TRBV7-2 and TRBJ1-5; D gene unclear. This CDR3 spans 18 amino acids. V was shortened by 0 bases and J by 0 bases, with 15 bases between the two germline ends. Germline CDR1 and CDR2: SGHTA and FQGNSA. The CDR3 sequence is CASSLARMGRYSNQPQHF. The DNA of the CDR3 is TGTGCCAGCAGCTTAGCCAGGATGGGGAGATATAGCAATCAGCCCCAGCATTTT.

The chain recombines TRBV29-1 with TRBJ2-3; TRBD1 might be the D (6 bases). The CDR3 runs 14 residues. CDR1 is SQVTM and CDR2 is ANQGSEA in the germline V gene. Trimming pared 4 bases from V and 2 bases from J, leaving 13 bases between. The CDR3 loop is CSVGGQGFTDTQYF. The CDR3 DNA sequence: TGCAGCGTTGGTGGCCAGGGGTTCACAGATACGCAGTATTTT.

V and J are TRBV29-1 and TRBJ2-1; the match to TRBD1 covers 8 bases. CDR1 is SQVTM and CDR2 is ANQGSEA in the germline V gene. The junction had 17 bases not matched to a gene; V was cut back by 6 bases and J by 4 bases. The length of the CDR3 is 17 residues. The CDR3 DNA follows: TGCAGCGTCCGACAGACAGGGGTCTGGGACTCGTACAATGAGCAGTTCTTC. It encodes CSVRQTGVWDSYNEQFF.

This clonotype was observed a handful of times. The chain joins TRBV28 to TRBJ1-1; D is unresolved. Germline lookup yields CDR1 MDHEN and CDR2 SYDVKM. Trimming took 8 bases from V and 0 from J, leaving 13 bases between them. The CDR3 is made up of 14 amino acids. The CDR3 DNA reads TGTGCCAGCTGCAGGATCTGGATGAACACTGAAGCTTTCTTT. This sequence encodes CASCRIWMNTEAFF.

The J gene is TRBJ2-1, the V gene TRBV5-5; D gene unclear. The germline V gene encodes CDR1 SGHKS and CDR2 YYEKEE (reference sequence). V lost 0 bases, J lost 7 bases, and 14 bases lay in between. The CDR3 covers 15 residues. CDR3 nucleotide sequence: TGTGCCAGCAGCTTGGTTCATAGGCCGGTAAATGAGCAGTTCTTC. It yields the protein CASSLVHRPVNEQFF.

The rearrangement joins TRBV25-1 to TRBJ1-4; D unclear. Trimming stripped 0 bases from V and 7 bases from J, with 6 bases between. In germline, CDR1 is MGHDK, CDR2 SYGVNS. This CDR3 spans 13 amino acids. The CDR3 here is CASSEYPVEKLFF. The CDR3 DNA sequence: TGTGCCAGCAGTGAATATCCCGTTGAAAAACTGTTTTTT.

V gene TRBV9 combines with J gene TRBJ2-7; no definite D call. Germline V gene lookup returns CDR1 SGDLS and CDR2 YYNGEE. Between the trimmed V and J ends, which lost 0 bases and 2 bases, there was a span of 9 bases. The CDR3 length is 14 residues. DNA of the CDR3: TGTGCCAGCAGCGTAGAAGCCGTTCCCTACGAGCAGTACTTC. Translating it yields CASSVEAVPYEQYF.

With regard to this clonotype: Sequence at one end of the junction differs from germline and may be a read error. This rearrangement joins TRBV12-3 or TRBV12-4 to TRBJ2-4; 10 positions agree with TRBD2. This CDR3 spans 19 amino acids. The CDR3 DNA follows: TGTGCCTGCAGTTTAGGCCTCGGGCTAGCGGGAGATCTTAGGAACATTCAGTACTTC. This gives the protein CACSLGLGLAGDLRNIQYF.

V is TRBV11-2 and J is TRBJ2-7; D gene ambiguous. Germline V gene data show CDR1 as SGHAT and CDR2 as FQNNGV. The CDR3 consists of 13 residues. Trimming cost V 3 bases and J 3 bases, with 9 bases left between them. The chain's CDR3 is CASSFQRDYEQYF. The CDR3 nucleotides are TGTGCCAGCAGCTTCCAGCGAGACTACGAGCAGTACTTC.

In this sample, this clonotype turned up a few times. The genes are TRBV7-4 and TRBJ1-1; no clear D. This CDR3 has 15 amino acids. Deletions cut 5 bases from V and 5 bases from J, with 18 bases between. In germline, CDR1 is SGHVT, CDR2 SQSDAQ. For the CDR3, the DNA is TGTGCCAGCAGCAGAGACGTGTGGACGTATACTGAAGCTTTCTTT. Protein sequence: CASSRDVWTYTEAFF.

This clonotype was seen only once. The chain couples TRBV7-9 to TRBJ1-2; D not resolved. This CDR3 is built from 16 residues. Trimming took 5 bases from V and 0 from J, leaving 16 bases between them. Germline V lookup: CDR1 SEHNR, CDR2 FQNEAQ (reference sequence). The CDR3 bases are TGTGCCAGCAGCAATCCCCTGGACCCCCCTAACTATGGCTACACCTTC. This sequence encodes CASSNPLDPPNYGYTF.

This clonotype was observed a handful of times. This chain joins TRBV12-3 or TRBV12-4 and TRBJ2-5; D may match TRBD1 or TRBD2 (5 bases each). V lost 8 bases and J lost 4, with 20 bases in between. CDR3 length: 15 amino acids. The CDR3 nucleotides are TGTGCCAGCGGGGCAATAGGGGAGATTCCAGAGACCCAGTACTTC. Protein sequence: CASGAIGEIPETQYF.

In its sample, this clonotype was seen a few times. At one boundary the junction diverges from the germline segment, which might be a read error. This chain uses TRBV29-1 with TRBJ2-1; no definite D call. Looked up from germline, CDR1 is SQVTM and CDR2 is ANQGSEA. This CDR3 has 10 residues. This CDR3 reads CSVGPNEQFF. CDR3 nucleotides: TGCAGCGTTGGCCCAAATGAGCAGTTCTTT.

This clonotype is medium-sized within its sample. The V gene is TRBV29-1, the J gene TRBJ2-7; TRBD2 matches at 10 bases. J gave up 3 bases and V 6 bases, and 8 bases lay outside the gene matches. The germline gives CDR1 SQVTM, CDR2 ANQGSEA. The CDR3 length is 14 residues. The CDR3 sequence: CSVEGASGSYEQYF. The CDR3, as DNA: TGCAGCGTCGAGGGGGCTAGCGGGAGCTACGAGCAGTACTTC.

The J gene is TRBJ2-1, the V gene TRBV2; D not resolved. The V gene lost 8 bases and the J gene lost 4 bases, with 3 bases spanning the gap. Per the germline V gene, CDR1 is SNHLY and CDR2 is FYNNEI. CDR3 size: 10 residues. CDR3 sequence reads: CASRYNEQFF. The CDR3 DNA reads as TGTGCCAGCCGGTACAATGAGCAGTTCTTC.

The chain recombines TRBV12-3 or TRBV12-4 with TRBJ2-7, with 8 bases aligning to TRBD1. The CDR3 runs 16 residues. After removal of 4 bases from V and 3 bases from J, the junction contained 11 bases not matched to a gene. The CDR3 DNA reads TGTGCCAGCAGTTATCAGGGGGCCCTTCTTCACTACGAGCAGTACTTC. The encoded protein is CASSYQGALLHYEQYF.